The present TCR beta chain was sequenced within a study of blood T cell repertoires in COVID-19 (dated by TCRdb to 2020 to 2022). About the full investigation: Samples from collaborators originated in the United States, Italy and Spain and spanned both the acute and convalescent phases of COVID-19. The material from the prospective study consisted of cDNA or gDNA derived from T cells, B-cell-depleted T cells, or PBMCs. Where available, HLA class I and class II types were obtained from metadata supplied by the sample provider rather than from assay-based typing. Subjects who had been exposed to COVID-19, were actively infected with it, or had recovered from it provided the deeply sampled blood TCRbeta repertoires that made up the dataset. A freely available public database, intended as a resource for researchers studying the immune response to SARS-CoV-2, is where the repertoires were released. The sample metadata nearly always contained a de-identified subject ID, COVID-19 status, age in years and sex. The samples were drawn from the first 160 participants of the ongoing ImmuneRACE study and from over 950 subjects provided by 6 global collaborators.

Collaborating institutions collected whole blood in K2EDTA tubes following their own protocols. For TCRbeta analysis, collaborator samples were shipped as frozen whole blood, as isolated PBMCs, or as DNA extracted from either sample type. CDR1 and CDR2 are read off the germline V gene as SGHRS and YFSETQ. Including the terminal cysteine and phenylalanine, the CDR3 comprises 14 residues. CDR3 DNA only is kept here, 42 bases in frame from base 1. V drops 6 bases and J drops 4 bases, leaving 16 bases in between. Beyond this particular receptor, the publication reports: The amount of clinical and demographic metadata varied by source and participant and was provided uncurated.

As for this clone: No cognate antigen has been identified for it. There are no base qualities to consult, and no much larger clone falls within one base.

The immunoSEQ Assay, a bias-controlled multiplex PCR, was used to amplify TCRbeta CDR3 regions from genomic DNA. As for the original processing: The number of nucleated cells in each sample was estimated from the amplification of reference gene primers within the assay. Sequence reads were collapsed and filtered to measure the absolute abundance of every unique TCRbeta CDR3 rearrangement. For each sample, productive Simpson clonality was calculated by taking the square root of Simpson's diversity index across productive rearrangements. TCRdb obtained this table from immuneACCESS and retained in-frame rearrangements with V and J assigned. These tables miss some clones; where compared with another copy, unresolved V genes account for less than half of the shortfall, and the remainder is unexplained. Clone size and the V and J calls come from that table; the DNA yielded D and trimming. This sample holds around 100,000 clones; about 90% were observed only once. The ten largest clones take up roughly 4.6% of the sample.

Sequencing was performed on peripheral blood. The clonotype comes from a human donor in a cohort sampled during active COVID-19. Rearrangement joined TRBV5-1 to TRBJ1-2, with TRBD1 tentatively as D gene (5 bases match). The CDR3 corresponds to CASTPRGGSYGYTF. The bases read TGCGCCAGCACCCCGCGTGGGGGGTCCTATGGCTACACCTTC.